The rows below give T cell receptor beta chains drawn from one sample of a study of cytomegalovirus exposure and HLA in healthy donors. TCRdb keeps only in-frame clones here, not all; method: immunoSEQ multiplex PCR. Among some 100,000 clones listed, 60% to 80% were seen once. Sequencing used PBMCs. Receptors originate from a woman aged 18 to 35 in good health and CMV-seropositive. Both conserved end residues are part of each CDR3. The D gene is left open where the match is weak. Not every row has a clone size; where given, it reads once, few, many or a size class.

j_call cdr3_length v_call clone_size d_call cdr3_aa cdr3_nt
TRBJ2-1 15 TRBV6-5 . . CASSYSKGGLSEQFF TGTGCCAGCAGTTACTCGAAGGGGGGGCTGAGTGAGCAGTTCTTC
TRBJ2-1 16 TRBV7-6 . . CASSLEASAYYNEQFF TGTGCCAGCAGCTTAGAGGCTAGCGCATACTACAATGAGCAGTTCTTC
TRBJ2-1 16 TRBV19 . . CATSMGRILSHNEQFF TGTGCCACCAGTATGGGGAGGATCCTAAGTCACAATGAGCAGTTCTTC
TRBJ2-7 17 TRBV5-8 . TRBD1 CASSGLRDRGGSYEQYF TGTGCCAGCAGCGGCCTCCGGGACAGGGGAGGCAGCTACGAGCAGTACTTC
TRBJ1-6 14 TRBV7-9 few . CASSLEQYNSPLHF TGTGCCAGCAGCTTAGAACAGTATAATTCACCCCTCCACTTT
TRBJ2-5 15 TRBV27 once . CASSTEEGTQETQYF TGTGCCAGCAGTACCGAGGAGGGAACTCAAGAGACCCAGTACTTC
TRBJ2-7 15 TRBV27 . TRBD1 CASRTGTGSGHEQYF TGTGCCAGCAGGACCGGGACAGGGAGCGGCCACGAGCAGTACTTC
TRBJ1-1 13 TRBV6-5 . TRBD1 CASSSTGTTEAFF TGTGCCAGCAGTTCGACAGGGACCACTGAAGCTTTCTTT
TRBJ2-3 14 TRBV4-2 . TRBD1 CASNLDRGSDTQYF TGTGCCAGCAACCTAGACAGGGGATCAGATACGCAGTATTTT
TRBJ1-1 14 TRBV29-1 few . CSVEFGRDHTEAFF TGCAGCGTTGAGTTTGGCAGGGATCACACTGAAGCTTTCTTT
TRBJ2-5 14 TRBV6-6 . . CASTPGGGTETQYF TGTGCCAGCACGCCAGGCGGCGGGACGGAGACCCAGTACTTC